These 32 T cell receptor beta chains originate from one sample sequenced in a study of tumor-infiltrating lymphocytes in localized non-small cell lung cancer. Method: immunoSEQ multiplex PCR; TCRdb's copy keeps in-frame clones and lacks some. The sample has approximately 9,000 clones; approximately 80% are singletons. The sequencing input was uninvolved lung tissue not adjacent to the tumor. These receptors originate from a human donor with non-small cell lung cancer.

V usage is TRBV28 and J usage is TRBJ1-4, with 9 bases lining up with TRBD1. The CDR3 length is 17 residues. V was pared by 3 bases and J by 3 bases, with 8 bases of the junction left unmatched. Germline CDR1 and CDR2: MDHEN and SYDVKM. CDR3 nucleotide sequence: TGTGCCAGCAGTTTCCGACAGGGGGAAATACCTAATGAAAAACTGTTTTTT. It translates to CASSFRQGEIPNEKLFF.

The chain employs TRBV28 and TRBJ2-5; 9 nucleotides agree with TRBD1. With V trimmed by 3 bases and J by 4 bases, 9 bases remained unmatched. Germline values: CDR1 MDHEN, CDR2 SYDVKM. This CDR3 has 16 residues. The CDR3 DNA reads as TGTGCCAGCAGTTTCCCCCTTACAGGGGGCGCAGAGACCCAGTACTTC. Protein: CASSFPLTGGAETQYF.

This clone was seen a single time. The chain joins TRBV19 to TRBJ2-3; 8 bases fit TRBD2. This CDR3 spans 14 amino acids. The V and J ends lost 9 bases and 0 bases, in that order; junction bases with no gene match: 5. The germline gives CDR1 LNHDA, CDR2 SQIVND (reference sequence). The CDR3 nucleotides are TGTGCCAGCAAGCGGGAGTCTAGCACAGATACGCAGTATTTT. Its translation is CASKRESSTDTQYF. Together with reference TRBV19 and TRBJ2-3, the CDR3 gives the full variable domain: DGGITQSPKYLFRKEGQNVTLSCEQNLNHDAMYWYRQDPGQGLRLIYYSQIVNDFQKGDIAEGYSVSREKKESFPLTVTSAQKNPTAFYLCASKRESSTDTQYFGPGTRLTVL.

CDR3: CASSLTETGELFF. The CDR3 DNA is TGCGCCAGCAGCTTGACGGAGACCGGGGAGCTGTTTTTT. This chain joins TRBV5-1 and TRBJ2-2; D gene unclear. Germline assignment: CDR1 SGHRS and CDR2 YFSETQ. V lost 1 base and J 5 bases, leaving 6 bases between the germline ends. The CDR3 length is 13 residues. The variable domain in full, with the rest retrieved from reference TRBV5-1 and TRBJ2-2, is KAGVTQTPRYLIKTRGQQVTLSCSPISGHRSVSWYQQTPGQGLQFLFEYFSETQRNKGNFPGRFSGRQFSNSRSEMNVSTLELGDSALYLCASSLTETGELFFGEGSRLTVL.

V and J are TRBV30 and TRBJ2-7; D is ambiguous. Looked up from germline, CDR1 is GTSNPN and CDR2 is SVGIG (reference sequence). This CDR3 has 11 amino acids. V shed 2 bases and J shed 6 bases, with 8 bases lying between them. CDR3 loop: CAWSWQSEQYF. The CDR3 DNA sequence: TGTGCCTGGAGTTGGCAGTCCGAGCAGTACTTC.

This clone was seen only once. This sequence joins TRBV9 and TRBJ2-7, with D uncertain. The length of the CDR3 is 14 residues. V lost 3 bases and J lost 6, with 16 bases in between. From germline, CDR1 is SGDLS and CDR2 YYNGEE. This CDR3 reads CASSADRMFGEQYF. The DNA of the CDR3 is TGTGCCAGCAGCGCGGACCGAATGTTTGGCGAGCAGTACTTC.

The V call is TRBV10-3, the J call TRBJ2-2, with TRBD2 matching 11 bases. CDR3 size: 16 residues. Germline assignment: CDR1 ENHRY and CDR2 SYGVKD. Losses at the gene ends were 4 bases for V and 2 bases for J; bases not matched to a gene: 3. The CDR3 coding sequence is TGTGCCATCAGTGTAACTAGCGGGAGTAACACCGGGGAGCTGTTTTTT. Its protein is CAISVTSGSNTGELFF.

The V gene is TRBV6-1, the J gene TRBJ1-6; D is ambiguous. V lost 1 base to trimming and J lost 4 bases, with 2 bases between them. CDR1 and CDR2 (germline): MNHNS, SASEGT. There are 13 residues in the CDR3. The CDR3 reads CASSEGYNSPLHF. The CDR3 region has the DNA TGTGCCAGCAGTGAAGGATATAATTCACCCCTCCACTTT.

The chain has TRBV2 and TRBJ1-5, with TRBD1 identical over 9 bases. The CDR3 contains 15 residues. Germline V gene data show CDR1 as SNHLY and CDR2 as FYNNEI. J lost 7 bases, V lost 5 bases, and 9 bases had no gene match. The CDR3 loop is CASSPGQGFLQPQHF. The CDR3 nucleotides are TGTGCCAGCAGTCCGGGACAGGGATTTCTGCAGCCCCAGCATTTT. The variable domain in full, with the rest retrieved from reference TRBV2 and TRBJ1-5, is EPEVTQTPSHQVTQMGQEVILRCVPISNHLYFYWYRQILGQKVEFLVSFYNNEISEKSEIFDDQFSVERPDGSNFTLKIRSTKLEDSAMYFCASSPGQGFLQPQHFGDGTRLSIL.

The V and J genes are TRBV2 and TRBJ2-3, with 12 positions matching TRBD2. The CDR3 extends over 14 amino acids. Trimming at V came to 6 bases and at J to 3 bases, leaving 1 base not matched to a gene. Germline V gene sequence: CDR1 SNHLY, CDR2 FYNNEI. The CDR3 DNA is TGTGCCAGCAGCCTAGCGGGAGGGACAGATACGCAGTATTTT. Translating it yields CASSLAGGTDTQYF.

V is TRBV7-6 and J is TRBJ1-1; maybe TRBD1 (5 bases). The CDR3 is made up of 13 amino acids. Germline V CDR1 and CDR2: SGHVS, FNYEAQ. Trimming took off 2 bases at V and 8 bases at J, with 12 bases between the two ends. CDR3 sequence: CASSLSLWGEAFF. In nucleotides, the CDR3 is TGTGCCAGCAGCTTATCCCTGTGGGGGGAAGCTTTCTTT.

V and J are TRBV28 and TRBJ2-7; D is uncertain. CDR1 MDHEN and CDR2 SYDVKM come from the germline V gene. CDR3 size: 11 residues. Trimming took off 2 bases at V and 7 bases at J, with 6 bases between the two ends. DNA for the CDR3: TGTGCCAGCAGTTTAGGAAAAGAGCAGTACTTC. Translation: CASSLGKEQYF.

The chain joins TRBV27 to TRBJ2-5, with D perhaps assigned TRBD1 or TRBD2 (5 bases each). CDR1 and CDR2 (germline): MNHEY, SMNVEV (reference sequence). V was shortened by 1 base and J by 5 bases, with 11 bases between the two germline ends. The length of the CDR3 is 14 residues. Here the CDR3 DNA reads TGTGCCAGCAGTTTATTTCGCTGGGGGGAGACCCAGTACTTC. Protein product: CASSLFRWGETQYF.

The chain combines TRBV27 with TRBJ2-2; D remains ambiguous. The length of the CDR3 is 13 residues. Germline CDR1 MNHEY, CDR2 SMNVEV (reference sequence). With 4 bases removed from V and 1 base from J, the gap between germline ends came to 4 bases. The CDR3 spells CASSSLNTGELFF. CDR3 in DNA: TGTGCCAGCAGTTCATTGAACACCGGGGAGCTGTTTTTT.

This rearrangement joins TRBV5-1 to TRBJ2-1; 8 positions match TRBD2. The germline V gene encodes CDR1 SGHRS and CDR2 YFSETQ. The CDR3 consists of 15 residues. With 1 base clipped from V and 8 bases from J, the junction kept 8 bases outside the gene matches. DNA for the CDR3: TGCGCCAGCAGCTTGACGGGGGGGGCTCAGGATGAGCAGTTCTTC. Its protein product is CASSLTGGAQDEQFF.

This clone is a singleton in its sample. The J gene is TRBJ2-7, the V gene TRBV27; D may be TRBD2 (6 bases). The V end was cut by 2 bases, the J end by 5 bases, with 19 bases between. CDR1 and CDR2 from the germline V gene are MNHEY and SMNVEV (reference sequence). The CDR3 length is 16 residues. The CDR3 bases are TGTGCCAGCAGTTTAGGCCCTTCGGGAGTTCTGAACGAGCAGTACTTC. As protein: CASSLGPSGVLNEQYF.

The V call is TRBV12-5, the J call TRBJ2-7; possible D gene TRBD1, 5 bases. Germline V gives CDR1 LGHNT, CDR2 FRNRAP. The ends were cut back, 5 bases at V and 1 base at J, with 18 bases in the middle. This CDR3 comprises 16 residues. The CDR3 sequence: CASGLPGFQGSYEQYF. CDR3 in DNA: TGTGCTAGTGGTCTCCCCGGGTTCCAGGGTTCCTACGAGCAGTACTTC.

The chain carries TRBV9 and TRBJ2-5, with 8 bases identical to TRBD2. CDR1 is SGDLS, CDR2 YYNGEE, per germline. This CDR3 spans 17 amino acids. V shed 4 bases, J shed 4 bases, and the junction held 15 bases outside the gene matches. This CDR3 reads CASSYRGSGGEGETQYF. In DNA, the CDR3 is TGTGCCAGCAGCTATCGTGGGAGCGGGGGAGAGGGAGAGACCCAGTACTTC.

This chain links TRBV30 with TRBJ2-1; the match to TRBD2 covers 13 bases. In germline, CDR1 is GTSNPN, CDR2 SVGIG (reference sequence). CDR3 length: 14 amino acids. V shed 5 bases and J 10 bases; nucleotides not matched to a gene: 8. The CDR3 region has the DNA TGTGCCTGGGATTGGACTAGCGGGAGAAGAGAGCAGTTCTTC. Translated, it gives CAWDWTSGRREQFF.

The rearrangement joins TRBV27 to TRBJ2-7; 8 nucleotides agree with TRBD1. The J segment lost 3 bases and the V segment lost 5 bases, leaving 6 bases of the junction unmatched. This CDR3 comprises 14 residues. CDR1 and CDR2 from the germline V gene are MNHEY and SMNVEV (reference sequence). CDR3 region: CASSPDRGDYEQYF. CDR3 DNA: TGTGCCAGCAGTCCTGACAGGGGAGACTACGAGCAGTACTTC.

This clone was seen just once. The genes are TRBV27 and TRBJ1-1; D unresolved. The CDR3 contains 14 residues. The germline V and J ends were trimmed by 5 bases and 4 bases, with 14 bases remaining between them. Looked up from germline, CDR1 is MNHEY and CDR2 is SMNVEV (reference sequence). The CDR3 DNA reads TGTGCCAGCAGTGCCGGACCCCGCCCCACTGAAGCTTTCTTT. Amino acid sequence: CASSAGPRPTEAFF.

In nucleotides, the CDR3 is TGTGCCAGCAGCTTGTGGGGGGGGCAAACGTGGACTGAAGCTTTCTTT. This encodes CASSLWGGQTWTEAFF. The V and J genes are TRBV5-6 and TRBJ1-1; D is possibly TRBD1 (6 bases). CDR1 and CDR2 (germline): SGHDT, YYEEEE. Trimming took off 1 base at V and 5 bases at J, with 18 bases between the two ends. The CDR3 totals 16 residues.

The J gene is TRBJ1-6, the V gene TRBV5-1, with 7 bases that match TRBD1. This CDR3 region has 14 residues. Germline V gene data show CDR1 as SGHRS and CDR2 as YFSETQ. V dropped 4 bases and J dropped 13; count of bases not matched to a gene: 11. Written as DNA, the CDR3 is TGCGCCAGCAGCCCTGGACAGGACTCGGGGCCCCTCCACTTT. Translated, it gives CASSPGQDSGPLHF.

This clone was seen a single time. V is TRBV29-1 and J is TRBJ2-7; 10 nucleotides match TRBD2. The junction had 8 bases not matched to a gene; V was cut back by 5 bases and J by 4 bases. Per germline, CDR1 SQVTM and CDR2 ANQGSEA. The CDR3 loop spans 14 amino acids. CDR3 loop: CSVLKSGRGYEQYF. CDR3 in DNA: TGCAGCGTTTTAAAAAGCGGGAGGGGGTACGAGCAGTACTTC.

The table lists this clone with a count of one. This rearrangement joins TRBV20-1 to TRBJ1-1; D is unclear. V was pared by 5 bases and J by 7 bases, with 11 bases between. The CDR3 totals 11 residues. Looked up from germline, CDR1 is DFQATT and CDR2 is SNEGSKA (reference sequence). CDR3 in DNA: TGCAGTGCTCCCTTCCAGATTGAAGCTTTCTTT. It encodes CSAPFQIEAFF.

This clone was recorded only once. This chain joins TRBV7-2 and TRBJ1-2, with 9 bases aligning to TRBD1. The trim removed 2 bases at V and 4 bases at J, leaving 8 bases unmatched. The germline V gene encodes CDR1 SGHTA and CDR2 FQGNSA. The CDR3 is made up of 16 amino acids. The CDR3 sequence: CASSLPHRGQGYGYTF. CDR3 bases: TGTGCCAGCAGCTTACCTCACAGGGGGCAAGGCTATGGCTACACCTTC. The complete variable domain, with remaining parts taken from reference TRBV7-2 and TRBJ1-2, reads GAGVSQSPSNKVTEKGKDVELRCDPISGHTALYWYRQSLGQGLEFLIYFQGNSAPDKSGLPSDRFSAERTGGSVSTLTIQRTQQEDSAVYLCASSLPHRGQGYGYTFGSGTRLTVV.

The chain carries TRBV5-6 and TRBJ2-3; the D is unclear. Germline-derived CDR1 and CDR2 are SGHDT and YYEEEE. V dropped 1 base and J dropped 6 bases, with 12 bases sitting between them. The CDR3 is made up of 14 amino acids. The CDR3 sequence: CASSLYLIRDTQYF. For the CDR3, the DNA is TGTGCCAGCAGCTTGTATTTGATAAGGGATACGCAGTATTTT.

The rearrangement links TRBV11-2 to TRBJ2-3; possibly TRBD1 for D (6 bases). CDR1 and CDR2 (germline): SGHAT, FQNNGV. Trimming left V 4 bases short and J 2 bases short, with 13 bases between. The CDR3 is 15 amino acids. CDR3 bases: TGTGCCAGCAGCTCAGGGCCAGGGGACACAGATACGCAGTATTTT. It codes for CASSSGPGDTDTQYF.

The CDR3 region is CASNSGQGDTGELFF. The CDR3 nucleotides read TGTGCCAGCAACTCTGGACAGGGCGACACCGGGGAGCTGTTTTTT. The chain carries TRBV2 and TRBJ2-2; 8 nucleotides line up with TRBD1. Germline-derived CDR1 and CDR2 are SNHLY and FYNNEI. This CDR3 comprises 15 residues. J gave up 3 bases and V 7 bases, and 7 bases lay outside the gene matches.

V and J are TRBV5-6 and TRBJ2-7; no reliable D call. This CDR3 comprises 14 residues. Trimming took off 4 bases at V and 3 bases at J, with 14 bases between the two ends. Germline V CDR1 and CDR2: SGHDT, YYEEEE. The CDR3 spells CASSRGRLDYEQYF. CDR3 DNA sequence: TGTGCCAGCAGCCGCGGCCGACTGGACTACGAGCAGTACTTC.

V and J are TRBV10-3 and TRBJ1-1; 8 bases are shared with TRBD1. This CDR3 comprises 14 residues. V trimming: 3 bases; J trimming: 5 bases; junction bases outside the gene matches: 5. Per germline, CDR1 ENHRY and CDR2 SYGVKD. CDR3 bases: TGTGCCATCAGTGAAACGACAGGGGAGACTGAAGCTTTCTTT. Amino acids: CAISETTGETEAFF.

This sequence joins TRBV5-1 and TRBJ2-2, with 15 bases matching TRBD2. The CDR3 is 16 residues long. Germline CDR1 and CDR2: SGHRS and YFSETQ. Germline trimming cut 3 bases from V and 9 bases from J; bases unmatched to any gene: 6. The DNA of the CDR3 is TGCGCCAGCAGCTCCGGACTAGCGGGGGGGCTCAGGGAGCTGTTTTTT. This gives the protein CASSSGLAGGLRELFF.